The clone carrying this T cell receptor (beta chain) appeared a single time. Its antigen is as yet unknown. This entry belongs to a study of type 1 regulatory T cells. About the research overall: T-allo10 is an in vitro-generated, Tr1-enriched CD4 T cell product specific for alloantigen. Study observations and caveats: Compared with non-Tr1 cells, Tr1 cells showed a narrower TCR repertoire.

Via MiXCR, TCRdb re-called the reads, giving one row per CDR3 protein. The table includes about 59,000 distinct CDR3 sequences, roughly two thirds detected once. V lost 2 bases and J 2 bases, leaving 6 bases between the germline ends. CDR3 size: 13 residues. Germline CDR1 is ENHRY and CDR2 is SYGVKD. V is TRBV10-3 and J is TRBJ2-5; D is unresolved. The TCR sequence derives from a human donor in good health. The sequencing sample was made of cultured non-Tr1 T cells, either the whole culture or a sorted T cell fraction (not recorded which). CDR3 nucleotides: TGTGCCATCAGTGAGGACTTTCAAGAGACCCAGTACTTC. Amino acid sequence: CAISEDFQETQYF.